Below, one TCR beta chain is given with its context. This clone's antigen is unknown. Qualities for individual bases were not recorded, and no much larger clone is one base off. Every donor was a healthy Caucasian. Three pairs of female monozygotic twins, all aged about 18 to 29 years, were included in the twin cohort. Peripheral blood mononuclear cells were the source from which RNA for the TCR libraries was isolated. The data belong to a study of identical twins listed by TCRdb under 2016. About the full investigation: To test whether fetal clonotypes persist, this study deep-sequenced TCR alpha and beta repertoires from monozygotic twins, from unrelated adults of various ages, and from cord blood. To rule out contamination, replicate twin experiments were performed at different times with different library preparation protocols. Overall results and qualifications from the work: In monozygotic twins, out-of-frame TCR alpha sharing was systematically underestimated by recombination models, although the models agreed with sharing between unrelated individuals. Compared with coincidental sharing between unrelated individuals, out-of-frame TCR alpha sequences shared between twins showed an excess of sequences with low generation probability. A weaker excess of twin sharing was found in beta out-of-frame sequences because the signal-to-noise ratio was lowered by fewer shared sequences. Zero-insertion analyses could be partly confounded by invariant T cells such as MAIT and iNKT, although diverse VJ usage argued against such confounding for most clonotypes. Abundant cord blood beta clonotypes carried fewer insertions; young adult naive repertoires showed a weaker similar trend, while memory repertoires showed none. Because the same donors could not be followed over many years, the conclusions depended on cross-sectional statistical analysis.

Receptor libraries were prepared by 5' RACE. Sequencing took place on an Illumina HiSeq 2000. A universal primer binding site was introduced by template switching, and a unique molecular identifier was present in the final cDNA, enabling accurate counting of TCR cDNA molecules. Specific primers in the conserved constant-segment region were used to synthesize first-strand cDNA for the TCR alpha and beta chains. To control for contamination, every cDNA library carried two barcodes: a SMART-Mk sample barcode plus Illumina barcodes. TruSeq adapter sequences and Illumina sample barcodes were added in two successive PCR steps. The TCR alpha and beta cDNA libraries were sequenced on the Illumina HiSeq platform using custom primers. In the authors' own workflow: MiGEC was used to process raw reads and extract unique molecular identifiers, and MiXCR was used to find CDR3 positions. Recombination models were inferred per individual with the repgenHMM and IGoR tools using an EM algorithm. The tcR package in R was used for shared clonotype analysis, with sharing normalized by the product of cloneset sizes. To study raw recombination without the effects of thymic and clonal selection, out-of-frame nonproductive sequences were analyzed. The raw public reads went through TCRdb reprocessing: fastp at Q25, MiXCR clone calling, in-frame beta chains kept. Rows are unified per CDR3 protein, each entry keeping the most common DNA and genes. In this record, the V and J calls reflect TCRdb's handling and not the investigators' own analysis. Counted in this sample were hundreds of thousands of distinct CDR3 sequences; over 8.5% of them appeared once. The ten largest make up 0.85% to 1% of the sample.

There are 11 amino acids in the CDR3, from cysteine to phenylalanine inclusive. Only CDR3 DNA remains: 33 bases, in frame from the first base. V lost 5 bases and J lost 8 bases; the stretch between them is 7 bases long. CDR1 SGHTA and CDR2 FQGNSA were looked up in the germline V gene. This sample also appeared in a second study, on yellow fever vaccine responses in identical twins. Taken from the second paper: The T cell response to vaccination in identical twins was reported by the authors to appear partly convergent and partly personalized. In the study, vaccine-responding T cell clones were precisely tracked in identical twins.

Sequencing was performed on PBMCs. The V and J genes are TRBV7-2 and TRBJ1-3, with no confidently assigned D gene. The clonotype comes from a woman under 30 in good health. The sequence in DNA is TGTGCCAGCAGCCCCGGGGACACCATATATTTT. Translation gives CASSPGDTIYF.